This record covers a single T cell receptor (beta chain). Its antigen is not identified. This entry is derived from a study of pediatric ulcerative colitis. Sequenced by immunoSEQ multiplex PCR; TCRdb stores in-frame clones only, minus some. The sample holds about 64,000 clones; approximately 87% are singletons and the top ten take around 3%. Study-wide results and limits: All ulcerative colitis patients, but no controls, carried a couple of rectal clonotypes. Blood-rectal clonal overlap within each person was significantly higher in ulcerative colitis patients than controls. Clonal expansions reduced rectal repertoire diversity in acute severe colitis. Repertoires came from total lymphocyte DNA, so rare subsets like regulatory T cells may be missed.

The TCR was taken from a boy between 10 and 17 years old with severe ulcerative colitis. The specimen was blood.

In DNA form, the CDR3 reads TGTGCCAGCAGCAACGCGGGGCACAGGGTATCTGCCCCCTACGAGCAGTACTTC. It encodes CASSNAGHRVSAPYEQYF. The chain recombines TRBV7-2 with TRBJ2-7; D possibly matches TRBD1 or TRBD2 (6 bases each). CDR1 SGHTA and CDR2 FQGNSA come from the germline V gene. With 5 bases removed from V and 2 bases from J, the gap between germline ends came to 25 bases. The CDR3 extends over 18 amino acids.